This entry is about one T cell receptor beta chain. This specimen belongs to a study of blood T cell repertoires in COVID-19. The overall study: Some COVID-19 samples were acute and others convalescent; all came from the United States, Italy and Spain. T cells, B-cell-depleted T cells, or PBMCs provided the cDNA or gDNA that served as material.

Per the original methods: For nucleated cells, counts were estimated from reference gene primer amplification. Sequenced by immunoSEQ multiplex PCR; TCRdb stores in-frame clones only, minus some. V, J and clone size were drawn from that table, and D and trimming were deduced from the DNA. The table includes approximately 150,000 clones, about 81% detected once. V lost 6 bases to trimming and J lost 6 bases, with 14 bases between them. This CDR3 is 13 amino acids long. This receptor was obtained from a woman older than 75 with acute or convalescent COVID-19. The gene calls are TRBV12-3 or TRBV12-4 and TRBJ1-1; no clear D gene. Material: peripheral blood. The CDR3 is CASSLSGLPEAFF. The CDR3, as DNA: TGTGCCAGCAGCTTGTCAGGTCTCCCTGAAGCTTTCTTT.